This T cell receptor beta chain was captured by sequencing in a study of control samples from healthy donors and cancer patients. This clone was observed once. Trimming stripped 4 bases from V and 8 bases from J, with 24 bases between. Germline V CDR1 and CDR2: SGHDT, YYEEEE. This CDR3 is built from 17 residues. The method was immunoSEQ multiplex PCR; TCRdb's version includes in-frame clones alone and lacks a portion of them. The table lists around 86,000 clones, around nine tenths of them singletons. This rearrangement joins TRBV5-6 to TRBJ1-4; weak D call: TRBD1 (6 bases). The sample was PBMCs. The sequence was obtained from a woman in her sixties or seventies with head and neck cancer. As DNA, the CDR3 is TGTGCCAGCAGCCCGGTCGTCGGAGGGGGTGTCAGAGAAAAACTGTTTTTT. Its protein product is CASSPVVGGGVREKLFF.